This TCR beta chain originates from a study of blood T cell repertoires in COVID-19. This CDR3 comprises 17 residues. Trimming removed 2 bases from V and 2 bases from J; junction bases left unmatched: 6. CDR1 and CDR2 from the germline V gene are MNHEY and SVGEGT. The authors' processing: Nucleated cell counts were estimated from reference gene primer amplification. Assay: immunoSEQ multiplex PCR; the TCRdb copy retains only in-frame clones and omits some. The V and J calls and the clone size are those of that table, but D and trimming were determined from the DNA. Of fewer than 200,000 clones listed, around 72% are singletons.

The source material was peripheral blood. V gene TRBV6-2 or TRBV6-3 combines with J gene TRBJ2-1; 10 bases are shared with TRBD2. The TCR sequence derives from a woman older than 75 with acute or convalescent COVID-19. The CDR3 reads CASSYVRTSGTYNEQFF. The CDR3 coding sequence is TGTGCCAGCAGTTACGTCAGGACTAGCGGAACCTACAATGAGCAGTTCTTC.